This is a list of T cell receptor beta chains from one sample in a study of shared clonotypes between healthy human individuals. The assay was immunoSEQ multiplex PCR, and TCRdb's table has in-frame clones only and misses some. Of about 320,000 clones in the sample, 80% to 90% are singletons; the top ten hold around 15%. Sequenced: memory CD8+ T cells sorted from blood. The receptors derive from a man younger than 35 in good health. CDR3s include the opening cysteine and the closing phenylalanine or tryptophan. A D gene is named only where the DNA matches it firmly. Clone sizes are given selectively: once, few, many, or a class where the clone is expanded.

CDR3 DNA: TGTGCCAGCAGCCCCGCATTGGACAGGGCCGGCACCTTC; CDR3 protein: CASSPALDRAGTF; CDR3 length: 13; clone size: NA; V gene: TRBV7-9; J gene: TRBJ1-2; D gene: TRBD1
CDR3 DNA: TGTGCCAGTCGCAATCCGCACTATGGCTACACCTTC; CDR3 protein: CASRNPHYGYTF; CDR3 length: 12; clone size: NA; V gene: TRBV19; J gene: TRBJ1-2; D gene: NA
CDR3 DNA: TGCGCCAGCAGCCACGGACAGGGCATTTCCTACGAGCAGTACTTC; CDR3 protein: CASSHGQGISYEQYF; CDR3 length: 15; clone size: NA; V gene: TRBV4-3; J gene: TRBJ2-7; D gene: TRBD1
CDR3 DNA: TGTGCCAGCTCACCCCGGACAGGGACGAACACCGGGGAGCTGTTTTTT; CDR3 protein: CASSPRTGTNTGELFF; CDR3 length: 16; clone size: NA; V gene: TRBV18; J gene: TRBJ2-2; D gene: TRBD1
CDR3 DNA: TGTGCCAGCAGCCGGCAAGAATATAATTCACCCCTCCACTTT; CDR3 protein: CASSRQEYNSPLHF; CDR3 length: 14; clone size: NA; V gene: TRBV7-9; J gene: TRBJ1-6; D gene: NA
CDR3 DNA: TGCGCCAGCAGCCCCGGAAGGGGGTTCTACGAGCAGTACTTC; CDR3 protein: CASSPGRGFYEQYF; CDR3 length: 14; clone size: NA; V gene: TRBV5-1; J gene: TRBJ2-7; D gene: NA
CDR3 DNA: TGTGCCAGCAGCGTCGGGGCTCGTTACGAGCAGTACTTC; CDR3 protein: CASSVGARYEQYF; CDR3 length: 13; clone size: many; V gene: TRBV11-2; J gene: TRBJ2-7; D gene: NA
CDR3 DNA: TGTGCCAGCAGTGAAATGTTAGCGGGGGCGGCAGATACGCAGTATTTT; CDR3 protein: CASSEMLAGAADTQYF; CDR3 length: 16; clone size: NA; V gene: TRBV6-1; J gene: TRBJ2-3; D gene: TRBD2
CDR3 DNA: TGTGCCAGCAGTTACACACAGGCGTTCTCCTACGAGCAGTACTTC; CDR3 protein: CASSYTQAFSYEQYF; CDR3 length: 15; clone size: NA; V gene: TRBV6-5; J gene: TRBJ2-7; D gene: NA
CDR3 DNA: TGTGCCAGCAGTTGGGGATCTACTGAAGCTTTCTTT; CDR3 protein: CASSWGSTEAFF; CDR3 length: 12; clone size: NA; V gene: TRBV6-5; J gene: TRBJ1-1; D gene: NA
CDR3 DNA: TGTGCCAGCAGTGAGGTGACAGCATACTACGAGCAGTACTTC; CDR3 protein: CASSEVTAYYEQYF; CDR3 length: 14; clone size: NA; V gene: TRBV6-1; J gene: TRBJ2-7; D gene: NA
CDR3 DNA: TGCGCCAGCAGCCTGGACAGGGTCTATGGCTACACCTTC; CDR3 protein: CASSLDRVYGYTF; CDR3 length: 13; clone size: NA; V gene: TRBV4-1; J gene: TRBJ1-2; D gene: TRBD1
CDR3 DNA: TGTGCCAGCACCCAAAGGGGGTACCCCTACAATGAGCAGTTCTTC; CDR3 protein: CASTQRGYPYNEQFF; CDR3 length: 15; clone size: NA; V gene: TRBV6-5; J gene: TRBJ2-1; D gene: NA
CDR3 DNA: TGTGCCAGCTCACCGGGGCGGAGCTACGAGCAGTACTTC; CDR3 protein: CASSPGRSYEQYF; CDR3 length: 13; clone size: NA; V gene: TRBV18; J gene: TRBJ2-7; D gene: NA
CDR3 DNA: TGTGCCAGCAGAGACCCCCGTTGGGGGGCTCAGCCCCAGCATTTT; CDR3 protein: CASRDPRWGAQPQHF; CDR3 length: 15; clone size: NA; V gene: TRBV28; J gene: TRBJ1-5; D gene: NA
CDR3 DNA: TGTGCCAGCAGCCAAACCGATGAATTCTCCTACGAGCAGTACTTC; CDR3 protein: CASSQTDEFSYEQYF; CDR3 length: 15; clone size: NA; V gene: TRBV7-9; J gene: TRBJ2-7; D gene: NA
CDR3 DNA: TGTGCCAGCAGTGATGAGGGATCAGCCCCCTATGGCTACACCTTC; CDR3 protein: CASSDEGSAPYGYTF; CDR3 length: 15; clone size: once; V gene: TRBV25-1; J gene: TRBJ1-2; D gene: NA
CDR3 DNA: TGTGCCAGCAGCCAATCCCGGGGGGAACTTAATGAAAAACTGTTTTTT; CDR3 protein: CASSQSRGELNEKLFF; CDR3 length: 16; clone size: NA; V gene: TRBV27; J gene: TRBJ1-4; D gene: NA
CDR3 DNA: TGTGCCAGCAGGGACCCGGTTCACCTGGAGCAGTTCTTC; CDR3 protein: CASRDPVHLEQFF; CDR3 length: 13; clone size: NA; V gene: TRBV6-1; J gene: TRBJ2-1; D gene: NA
CDR3 DNA: TGTGCCAGCAGCCAGACTAGCGGGGCATACAATGAGCAGTTCTTC; CDR3 protein: CASSQTSGAYNEQFF; CDR3 length: 15; clone size: NA; V gene: TRBV9; J gene: TRBJ2-1; D gene: TRBD2
CDR3 DNA: TGTGCCAGCAGCCCTTACAGAGAAAGCTATGGCTACACCTTC; CDR3 protein: CASSPYRESYGYTF; CDR3 length: 14; clone size: NA; V gene: TRBV7-3; J gene: TRBJ1-2; D gene: NA
CDR3 DNA: TGCGCCAGCAGCTGGCGAGGGGAACGGACCTACGAGCAGTACTTC; CDR3 protein: CASSWRGERTYEQYF; CDR3 length: 15; clone size: NA; V gene: TRBV5-1; J gene: TRBJ2-7; D gene: NA
CDR3 DNA: TGCGCCAGCAGCTTAATTCAGGGGCTATTCCAAGAGACCCAGTACTTC; CDR3 protein: CASSLIQGLFQETQYF; CDR3 length: 16; clone size: NA; V gene: TRBV5-1; J gene: TRBJ2-5; D gene: NA
CDR3 DNA: TGTGCCAGCAGTCTCAGGGGCGCATTAGAAAACACCATATATTTT; CDR3 protein: CASSLRGALENTIYF; CDR3 length: 15; clone size: NA; V gene: TRBV28; J gene: TRBJ1-3; D gene: NA
CDR3 DNA: TGCGCCAGCAGCCACGAGACAGGGGCCCAGTACGAGCAGTACTTC; CDR3 protein: CASSHETGAQYEQYF; CDR3 length: 15; clone size: NA; V gene: TRBV4-1; J gene: TRBJ2-7; D gene: TRBD1
CDR3 DNA: TGTGCCAGCAGCCCCCCGAGGGCAGATGGCTACACCTTC; CDR3 protein: CASSPPRADGYTF; CDR3 length: 13; clone size: few; V gene: TRBV7-9; J gene: TRBJ1-2; D gene: NA
CDR3 DNA: TGTGCCAGCAGGGCTTGCCCAGAATTCCAGTACTTC; CDR3 protein: CASRACPEFQYF; CDR3 length: 12; clone size: NA; V gene: TRBV25-1; J gene: TRBJ2-5; D gene: NA
CDR3 DNA: TGTGCCAGCAGCTTCTTAACCGAGACATACGAGCAGTACTTC; CDR3 protein: CASSFLTETYEQYF; CDR3 length: 14; clone size: NA; V gene: TRBV7-9; J gene: TRBJ2-7; D gene: NA
CDR3 DNA: TGTGCCAGCAGTTTAATGGGGACCGCCTATGGCTACACCTTC; CDR3 protein: CASSLMGTAYGYTF; CDR3 length: 14; clone size: NA; V gene: TRBV27; J gene: TRBJ1-2; D gene: NA
CDR3 DNA: TGCGCCAGCAGCCAAGACGCCGGAACAGGAGCCAATGAGCAGTTCTTC; CDR3 protein: CASSQDAGTGANEQFF; CDR3 length: 16; clone size: NA; V gene: TRBV4-1; J gene: TRBJ2-1; D gene: NA
CDR3 DNA: TGCGCCAGCAGCTTCCTACCAGGGGGGGCATCGAGGAACACTGAAGCTTTCTTT; CDR3 protein: CASSFLPGGASRNTEAFF; CDR3 length: 18; clone size: NA; V gene: TRBV5-1; J gene: TRBJ1-1; D gene: TRBD1
CDR3 DNA: TGTGCCAGCAGGTTCGACAGGGGAACTGGAAACACCATATATTTT; CDR3 protein: CASRFDRGTGNTIYF; CDR3 length: 15; clone size: NA; V gene: TRBV6-5; J gene: TRBJ1-3; D gene: TRBD1
CDR3 DNA: TGTGCCAGCAGTTTTAGACTAGCGGGGGAGGAGCAGTACTTC; CDR3 protein: CASSFRLAGEEQYF; CDR3 length: 14; clone size: once; V gene: TRBV28; J gene: TRBJ2-7; D gene: TRBD2
CDR3 DNA: TGTGCCAGCAGCTCATGGAACTCGCCCTACGAGCAGTACTTC; CDR3 protein: CASSSWNSPYEQYF; CDR3 length: 14; clone size: NA; V gene: TRBV6-5; J gene: TRBJ2-7; D gene: NA
CDR3 DNA: TGCGCCAGCAGCCAAGTTCACTCTCCGGGGGGTAACTATGGCTACACCTTC; CDR3 protein: CASSQVHSPGGNYGYTF; CDR3 length: 17; clone size: NA; V gene: TRBV4-1; J gene: TRBJ1-2; D gene: NA
CDR3 DNA: TGTGCCATCAGTGGAAGTCGGACAGGGAGTTACGAGCAGTACTTC; CDR3 protein: CAISGSRTGSYEQYF; CDR3 length: 15; clone size: NA; V gene: TRBV10-3; J gene: TRBJ2-7; D gene: TRBD1
CDR3 DNA: TGTGCCTGGAGTCATTCCCTCACAGATACGCAGTATTTT; CDR3 protein: CAWSHSLTDTQYF; CDR3 length: 13; clone size: NA; V gene: TRBV30; J gene: TRBJ2-3; D gene: NA
CDR3 DNA: TGCAGCGCTGGGGGGACAGGGGAGATGGGCGTAGAAGCTTTCTTT; CDR3 protein: CSAGGTGEMGVEAFF; CDR3 length: 15; clone size: NA; V gene: TRBV29-1; J gene: TRBJ1-1; D gene: TRBD1
CDR3 DNA: TGTGCCAGCAGCTTATCGGCAGGGTCAGAGACCCAGTACTTC; CDR3 protein: CASSLSAGSETQYF; CDR3 length: 14; clone size: few; V gene: TRBV7-4; J gene: TRBJ2-5; D gene: NA
CDR3 DNA: TGCGCCAGCAGCGCGTGGACAGGGGGCGCGGATTCACCCCTCCACTTT; CDR3 protein: CASSAWTGGADSPLHF; CDR3 length: 16; clone size: NA; V gene: TRBV5-1; J gene: TRBJ1-6; D gene: TRBD1